Following are 15 T cell receptor beta chains from one sample sequenced in a study of T cells in Graves' hyperthyroidism and ophthalmopathy. RNA transcripts gave rise to amplified TCR beta CDR3 regions. TCR CDR3 underwent first-round RT-PCR with the HTBI primer set. TCRdb redid the calling of the multiplex PCR reads with MiXCR, one entry per CDR3 protein. The sample lists approximately 270,000 distinct CDR3 sequences, roughly 15% seen once, with about an eighth in the top ten. The source material was blood. The origin of the receptors is a woman aged 35 to 49 with Graves' hyperthyroidism that later progressed to Graves' ophthalmopathy.

This clonotype was observed once. The chain has TRBV7-2 and TRBJ1-2, with 7 positions matching TRBD1. Germline assignment: CDR1 SGHTA and CDR2 FQGNSA. Germline trimming cut 3 bases from V and 3 bases from J; bases unmatched to any gene: 7. The CDR3 is made up of 15 amino acids. CDR3 sequence (DNA): TGTGCCAGCAGCTTCTACAGGGGTCTAGACTATGGCTACACCTTC. Encoded protein: CASSFYRGLDYGYTF.

This clonotype was found many times. The rearrangement links TRBV10-2 to TRBJ2-1, with 8 nucleotides matching TRBD2. The germline V gene encodes CDR1 WSHSY and CDR2 SAAADI. The V and J ends lost 6 bases and 4 bases, in that order; junction bases with no gene match: 20. The CDR3 covers 19 residues. The CDR3 loop is CASSKTGKMSGRFYNEQFF. DNA for the CDR3: TGCGCCAGCAGCAAAACCGGGAAGATGAGCGGGAGATTTTACAATGAGCAGTTCTTC.

This clonotype was counted at least ten times. The chain has TRBV5-1 and TRBJ2-4; TRBD2 agrees at 7 bases. The CDR3 is made up of 14 amino acids. After removal of 2 bases from V and 5 bases from J, the junction contained 4 bases not matched to a gene. Germline loops: CDR1 SGHRS, CDR2 YFSETQ. The CDR3 bases are TGCGCCAGCAGCTTTACCAGCGGGGAAAACATTCAGTACTTC. Translated: CASSFTSGENIQYF.

This clonotype showed up many times. V usage is TRBV10-2 and J usage is TRBJ2-1, with a tentative D call TRBD2 (5 bases). Deletions cut 3 bases from V and 0 bases from J, with 18 bases between. The length of the CDR3 is 18 residues. The V gene's germline CDR1 is WSHSY and CDR2 SAAADI. In DNA, the CDR3 is TGCGCCAGCAGTGATTTTGTCAGGCGGGCGAGCTCCTACAATGAGCAGTTCTTC. Translating gives CASSDFVRRASSYNEQFF.

This clonotype was found a few times. The V gene is TRBV7-9, the J gene TRBJ2-6; 8 bases map to TRBD1. Germline lookup yields CDR1 SEHNR and CDR2 FQNEAQ (reference sequence). The V and J ends lost 5 bases and 2 bases, in that order; junction bases with no gene match: 11. The CDR3 is 18 residues long. The CDR3 loop is CASSAWTGRIPGANVLTF. The CDR3, as DNA: TGTGCCAGCAGCGCGTGGACAGGGAGAATTCCTGGGGCCAACGTCCTGACTTTC.

A note on this clonotype: Being one base from a much bigger clone, this may be a read error. This CDR3 is missing its conserved last phenylalanine or tryptophan, likely due to a read error. This chain connects TRBV7-9 to TRBJ2-1, with 8 bases identical to TRBD2. The CDR3 consists of 16 residues. Germline V CDR1 and CDR2: SEHNR, FQNEAQ (reference sequence). V shed 5 bases and J 4 bases; nucleotides not matched to a gene: 10. The CDR3: CASSGLADGWYNEQFS. In DNA, the CDR3 is TGTGCCAGCAGCGGACTAGCTGATGGTTGGTACAATGAGCAGTTCTCC.

This clonotype was detected many times. V and J are TRBV2 and TRBJ2-5, with 9 bases aligning to TRBD1. J gave up 6 bases and V 10 bases, and 15 bases lay outside the gene matches. The CDR3 runs 15 residues. The germline CDR1 and CDR2 sequences are SNHLY and FYNNEI. The CDR3 sequence is CAILRGQGHLQTQYF. In DNA form, the CDR3 reads TGTGCCATCCTAAGGGGACAGGGCCACCTCCAGACCCAGTACTTC.

This clonotype came up many times. The V call is TRBV28, the J call TRBJ1-2, with D perhaps matching TRBD1 (5 bases). CDR3 length equals 13 residues. The germline V and J ends were trimmed by 2 bases and 4 bases, with 8 bases remaining between them. Germline CDR1 is MDHEN and CDR2 is SYDVKM. The CDR3 sequence is CASSLRTFYGYTF. In nucleotides, the CDR3 is TGTGCCAGCAGTTTAAGGACATTCTATGGCTACACCTTC.

This clonotype was detected only a few times. The J gene is TRBJ1-2, the V gene TRBV9; D not resolved. CDR1 SGDLS and CDR2 YYNGEE come from the germline V gene. Trimming pared 4 bases from V and 3 bases from J, leaving 13 bases between. The CDR3 consists of 14 residues. CDR3 nucleotides: TGTGCCAGCAGCCCTGTGGACGCGGACTATGGCTACACCTTC. Translation gives CASSPVDADYGYTF.

This clonotype occurred many times. The chain couples TRBV2 to TRBJ1-2; D is uncertain. CDR3 length equals 13 residues. Germline V gene sequence: CDR1 SNHLY, CDR2 FYNNEI. V dropped 1 base and J dropped 4 bases, with 7 bases sitting between them. Here the CDR3 reads CASSEERSYGYTF. In nucleotides, the CDR3 is TGTGCCAGCAGTGAAGAGCGCTCCTATGGCTACACCTTC.

This clonotype was recorded many times. The chain has TRBV15 and TRBJ2-1; 12 bases align to TRBD1. This CDR3 spans 22 amino acids. J lost 7 bases, V lost 0 bases, and 22 bases had no gene match. Germline CDR1 is LNHNV and CDR2 is YYDKDF (reference sequence). DNA of the CDR3: TGTGCCACCAGCAGAGATCTGGGACAGGGGGCCGTCAGAGGTTGGAAGTCGAATGAGCAGTTCTTC. Protein: CATSRDLGQGAVRGWKSNEQFF.

This clonotype was seen repeatedly, ten times or more. The V call is TRBV27, the J call TRBJ2-2; D perhaps matches TRBD2 (5 bases). The germline V gene encodes CDR1 MNHEY and CDR2 SMNVEV (reference sequence). Trimming stripped 4 bases from V and 5 bases from J, with 11 bases between. The CDR3 has 14 residues. The CDR3 DNA is TGTGCCAGCAGTTATGGCTGGAGGACCGGGGAGCTGTTTTTT. It yields the protein CASSYGWRTGELFF.

This clonotype was counted many times. The V call is TRBV11-2, the J call TRBJ2-1; D may match TRBD1 or TRBD2 (5 bases each). This CDR3 is built from 14 residues. From germline, CDR1 is SGHAT and CDR2 FQNNGV. V lost 8 bases, J lost 2 bases, and 13 bases lay in between. CDR3 nucleotide sequence: TGTGCCAGCGGGACGGCCTCCACCTACAATGAGCAGTTCTTC. This translates into CASGTASTYNEQFF. The full variable domain, completed using reference TRBV11-2 and TRBJ2-1, is EAGVAQSPRYKIIEKRQSVAFWCNPISGHATLYWYQQILGQGPKLLIQFQNNGVVDDSQLPKDRFSAERLKGVDSTLKIQPAKLEDSAVYLCASGTASTYNEQFFGPGTRLTVL.

This chain joins TRBV4-1 and TRBJ1-5; no definite D call. The CDR3 totals 14 residues. Trimming cost V 0 bases and J 6 bases, with 9 bases left between them. Looked up from germline, CDR1 is MGHRA and CDR2 is YSYEKL. CDR3 protein: CASSQDRNPQPQHF. CDR3 sequence (DNA): TGCGCCAGCAGCCAAGATAGGAACCCTCAGCCCCAGCATTTT.

This clonotype was seen repeatedly, ten times or more. This sequence joins TRBV7-3 and TRBJ2-3; 7 nucleotides match TRBD2. CDR1 SGHTA and CDR2 FQGTGA come from the germline V gene. The CDR3 sequence is 15 residues long. V trimming: 5 bases; J trimming: 2 bases; junction bases outside the gene matches: 7. CDR3 sequence: CASSDGTTYTDTQYF. Written as DNA, the CDR3 is TGTGCCAGCAGCGACGGGACTACCTACACAGATACGCAGTATTTT.